This TCR beta chain stems from a study of blood T cell repertoires in COVID-19. Sequenced by immunoSEQ multiplex PCR; TCRdb stores in-frame clones only, minus some. The sample has roughly 43,000 clones, roughly 80% seen once. Germline V lookup: CDR1 LGHNA, CDR2 YSLEER. The V segment lost 1 base and the J segment 2 bases; nucleotides outside the gene matches: 3. This CDR3 contains 15 residues. This chain connects TRBV4-3 to TRBJ2-3; 7 bases line up with TRBD1. Sequencing input: peripheral blood. This sequence originates from a woman in her sixties or seventies with acute or convalescent COVID-19. Here the CDR3 DNA reads TGCGCCAGCAGCCAAGTGACAGGGCACACAGATACGCAGTATTTT. Translated: CASSQVTGHTDTQYF.